This entry lists 3 T cell receptor beta chains sequenced from one sample in a study of cytomegalovirus exposure and HLA in healthy donors. Use of 60 Vbeta and 13 Jbeta primers characterized the PCR. TCRdb's copy holds only in-frame clones and misses some; the assay was immunoSEQ multiplex PCR. The table lists 110,000 or so clones, roughly 79% of them singletons, with less than 2.5% in the top ten. The material sequenced was PBMCs. Receptors were obtained from a young woman in good health and CMV-seronegative.

J is TRBJ2-2 and V is TRBV5-1, with TRBD2 matching over 7 bases. Germline CDR1 reads SGHRS; CDR2 reads YFSETQ. V lost 3 bases to trimming and J lost 2 bases; unmatched junction nucleotides: 4. CDR3 length: 15 amino acids. The CDR3 loop is CASSWGTTNTGELFF. CDR3 in DNA: TGCGCCAGCAGCTGGGGGACTACCAACACCGGGGAGCTGTTTTTT.

The J gene is TRBJ2-5, the V gene TRBV28, with D perhaps TRBD1 (6 bases). Judging by the DNA end, TRBJ2-7 fits better; the J call may be wrong. Germline V CDR1 and CDR2: MDHEN, SYDVKM. This CDR3 region has 15 residues. The CDR3 DNA reads TGTGCCAGCAGCTCGACACAGGGCCTTACCTACGAGCAGTACTTC. This translates into CASSSTQGLTYEQYF.

The chain joins TRBV7-6 to TRBJ2-7; 8 bases line up with TRBD1. Germline CDR1 reads SGHVS; CDR2 reads FNYEAQ. This CDR3 spans 13 amino acids. V dropped 5 bases and J dropped 6; count of bases not matched to a gene: 6. The CDR3 nucleotides read TGTGCCAGCAGCCTTCGGACAGGGTCCGAGCAGTACTTC. Its protein product is CASSLRTGSEQYF. The entire variable domain, with the rest obtained from reference TRBV7-6 and TRBJ2-7, is as follows: GAGVSQSPRYKVTKRGQDVALRCDPISGHVSLYWYRQALGQGPEFLTYFNYEAQQDKSGLPNDRFSAERPEGSISTLTIQRTEQRDSAMYRCASSLRTGSEQYFGPGTRLTVT.